Below are 6 T cell receptor beta chains sequenced from a single sample in a study of glioma-infiltrating T cells. The iRepertoire nested amplicon-rescue multiplex PCR amplified TCR alpha and beta CDR3s from RNA. TCRdb itself ran the multiplex PCR reads through MiXCR, one entry per CDR3 protein. The sample lists about 89,000 distinct CDR3 sequences, around 23% occurring once. Sequencing was done on a sample of glioma tissue, nonneoplastic brain tissue, or PBMCs (not recorded which). The receptors stem from a human donor with low-grade glioma or glioblastoma, undergoing nonglioma brain surgery, or in good health (not recorded which).

This chain's CDR3 is CATSDKAGVGTDTKYF. In DNA, the CDR3 is TGTGCCACCAGTGATAAGGCGGGAGTAGGCACAGATACAAAGTATTTT. This chain links TRBV24-1 with TRBJ2-3; 7 bases line up with TRBD2. V was clipped by 3 bases and J by 13 bases; unmatched bases: 18. The germline gives CDR1 KGHDR, CDR2 SFDVKD. The CDR3 has 16 amino acids.

Remarks on this clonotype: This may stem from a read error, because a much larger clone lies one nucleotide away. The chain uses TRBV18 and TRBJ2-5; a possible D gene is TRBD1 (6 bases). Germline values: CDR1 KGHSH, CDR2 LQKENI. The CDR3 contains 14 residues. CDR3 region: CASSPFQGQDTQYF. Written as DNA, the CDR3 is TGTGCCAGCTCACCCTTCCAGGGGCAAGACACCCAGTACTTC.

This clonotype was seen repeatedly, ten times or more. The genes are TRBV6-1 and TRBJ2-1, with a weak D call TRBD2 (6 bases). Deletions cut 4 bases from V and 4 bases from J, with 8 bases between. The length of the CDR3 is 13 residues. CDR1 MNHNS and CDR2 SASEGT come from the germline V gene. The CDR3, as DNA: TGTGCCAGCAGTGGGACTACGTACAATGAGCAGTTCTTC. It specifies CASSGTTYNEQFF.

This clonotype was seen ten or more times. The rearrangement links TRBV20-1 to TRBJ2-3; TRBD2 aligns across 10 bases. Per the germline V gene, CDR1 is DFQATT and CDR2 is SNEGSKA (reference sequence). The CDR3 length is 18 residues. With 4 bases clipped from V and 0 bases from J, the junction kept 13 bases outside the gene matches. The CDR3 is CSAIPTSGAGVSTDTQYF. In nucleotides, the CDR3 is TGCAGTGCTATACCCACTAGCGGGGCCGGTGTTAGCACAGATACGCAGTATTTT.

As for this clonotype: A clone one base away is much larger, so this may be a read error. J is TRBJ1-5 and V is TRBV2; D remains unclear. V lost 8 bases and J lost 2, with 10 bases in between. Germline CDR1 is SNHLY and CDR2 is FYNNEI. CDR3 size: 13 residues. CDR3 amino acids: CASGRLGNQPQHF. Written as DNA, the CDR3 is TGTGCCAGCGGGCGGTTGGGCAATCAGCCCCAGCATTTT.

This clonotype occurred many times. The V gene is TRBV6-2 or TRBV6-3, the J gene TRBJ2-3; no clear D. Trimming pared 6 bases from V and 2 bases from J, leaving 3 bases between. CDR3 size: 11 residues. Germline lookup yields CDR1 MNHEY and CDR2 SVGEGT. The chain's CDR3 is CASRDTDTQYF. CDR3 DNA: TGTGCCAGCAGGGACACAGATACGCAGTATTTT.